This T cell receptor (beta chain) is from a study of OX40 agonist ivuxolimab in advanced cancers. As for the study in general: The group had a mean age of about 60 years, ranged from about 20 to 90, and was 82.7% male. Prior therapy, whether anti-PD-1, anti-PD-L1 or anti-CTLA-4, was allowed, and less than 45% had some. Three patients, one with hepatocellular carcinoma and two with cutaneous melanoma, responded partially. Notes on the study in general: Antigen specificity of clonally expanded peripheral T cells was not established.

On this clone: Its antigen is not identified.

TCRdb keeps only in-frame clones here, not all; method: immunoSEQ multiplex PCR. The sample includes 35,000 to 45,000 clones, about 80% of them seen just once. CDR1 MNHEY and CDR2 SVGAGI come from the germline V gene. The V end was cut by 2 bases, the J end by 3 bases, with 10 bases between. The CDR3 is 14 residues long. Source: CD4+ or CD8+ T cells sorted from blood, taken in a trial of the OX40 agonist ivuxolimab. The TCR originated in an adult with an advanced solid tumor such as melanoma, head and neck, liver or kidney cancer. This chain uses TRBV6-5 with TRBJ1-1; TRBD1 is a possible D gene (6 bases). DNA of the CDR3: TGTGCCAGCAGTTACGACAGGTTCTACACTGAAGCTTTCTTT. This sequence encodes CASSYDRFYTEAFF.